These T cell receptor beta chains were read from a single sample in a study of blood T cell repertoires in COVID-19. The table came from immunoSEQ multiplex PCR; TCRdb's copy has only in-frame clones and leaves some out. Here the sample spans roughly 330,000 clones, around nine tenths being singletons. Sequenced input: PBMCs or T cells enriched from blood (not recorded which). These receptors all come from a woman under 40 who had recovered from COVID-19. CDR3s include the opening cysteine and the closing phenylalanine or tryptophan. A D gene is named only where the DNA matches it firmly. Clone size, where shown, is once, few, many, or a class for clones that have expanded.

d_call,clone_size,v_call,cdr3_length,j_call,cdr3_aa,cdr3_nt
NA,once,TRBV5-1,14,TRBJ1-1,CASSLVGLNTEAFF,TGCGCCAGCAGCTTGGTCGGTCTGAACACTGAAGCTTTCTTT
TRBD1,NA,TRBV27,13,TRBJ1-2,CASSRERGLGYTF,TGTGCCAGCAGTCGGGAGAGGGGGCTTGGCTACACCTTC
TRBD1,NA,TRBV7-8,15,TRBJ1-2,CASSAEGTGPRGYTF,TGTGCCAGCAGCGCCGAAGGGACAGGCCCCAGGGGCTACACCTTC
TRBD2,NA,TRBV19,15,TRBJ2-1,CASSFGGGSYNEQFF,TGTGCCAGTAGTTTCGGCGGGGGGTCCTACAATGAGCAGTTCTTC
TRBD1,NA,TRBV6-5,14,TRBJ1-2,CASSPRGRSYGYTF,TGTGCCAGCAGCCCCAGGGGGCGCAGCTATGGCTACACCTTC
NA,NA,TRBV19,13,TRBJ1-1,CASRLQEIGEAFF,TGTGCCAGTAGGCTACAGGAAATAGGAGAAGCTTTCTTT
NA,once,TRBV7-2,15,TRBJ1-2,CASSLGFGAEHGYTF,TGTGCCAGCAGCTTAGGTTTCGGAGCGGAACATGGCTACACCTTC
NA,NA,TRBV6-2/TRBV6-3,17,TRBJ1-1,CASSDPGPLGMNTEAFF,TGTGCCAGCAGTGACCCAGGGCCCCTTGGGATGAACACTGAAGCTTTCTTT
NA,NA,TRBV27,15,TRBJ1-2,CASSLAAGSYYGYTF,TGTGCCAGCAGTTTGGCCGCAGGGTCCTACTATGGCTACACCTTC
NA,NA,TRBV2,12,TRBJ1-2,CAETGQGYGYTF,TGTGCCGAGACGGGGCAGGGGTATGGCTACACCTTC
TRBD1,NA,TRBV4-3,15,TRBJ1-5,CASSQSTGQNQPQHF,TGCGCCAGCAGCCAAAGTACGGGACAGAATCAGCCCCAGCATTTT
NA,NA,TRBV7-2,14,TRBJ1-3,CASSTRGGGNTIYF,TGTGCCAGCAGCACCCGAGGGGGTGGAAACACCATATATTTT
NA,once,TRBV6-1,16,TRBJ1-5,CASSGGTAYSNQPQHF,TGTGCCAGCAGTGGCGGGACCGCGTATAGCAATCAGCCCCAGCATTTT
NA,NA,TRBV3-1/TRBV3-2,15,TRBJ2-5,CASSQGSLAQETQYF,TGTGCCAGCAGCCAAGGAAGTCTAGCTCAAGAGACCCAGTACTTC
TRBD1,NA,TRBV18,17,TRBJ1-2,CASSPQKSGQGGYGYTF,TGTGCCAGCTCACCCCAAAAAAGCGGACAGGGAGGGTATGGCTACACCTTC
TRBD2,NA,TRBV24-1,16,TRBJ2-1,CATSDRTSGGYNEQFF,TGTGCCACCAGTGATCGGACTAGCGGGGGTTACAATGAGCAGTTCTTC
TRBD1,NA,TRBV7-8,16,TRBJ1-1,CASSPHSQGSISEAFF,TGTGCCAGCAGCCCCCATTCACAGGGGAGTATTTCTGAAGCTTTCTTT
NA,once,TRBV6-5,15,TRBJ2-1,CASTRLVPGRDEQFF,TGTGCCAGCACTAGACTCGTCCCAGGGCGCGATGAGCAGTTCTTC
NA,NA,TRBV29-1,14,TRBJ2-3,CSVETGTRTDTQYF,TGCAGCGTTGAAACGGGGACTCGCACAGATACGCAGTATTTT
TRBD1,NA,TRBV2,15,TRBJ1-1,CASSEAGQLPTEAFF,TGTGCCAGCAGTGAAGCGGGACAGCTACCGACTGAAGCTTTCTTT
NA,NA,TRBV10-3,15,TRBJ1-1,CAISNKDSLNTEAFF,TGTGCCATCAGTAACAAGGACAGCCTGAACACTGAAGCTTTCTTT
NA,NA,TRBV28,13,TRBJ2-7,CASGGAPFYEQYF,TGTGCCAGCGGAGGTGCCCCCTTCTACGAGCAGTACTTC
NA,NA,TRBV6-2/TRBV6-3,13,TRBJ1-5,CASSYLTYQPQHF,TGTGCCAGCAGTTACTTGACATATCAGCCCCAGCATTTT
NA,once,TRBV18,15,TRBJ1-6,CASSPDSPYNSPLHF,TGTGCCAGCTCACCGGACAGTCCCTATAATTCACCCCTCCACTTT
NA,few,TRBV7-9,14,TRBJ1-1,CASSFGEGDTEAFF,TGTGCCAGCAGCTTCGGGGAGGGGGACACTGAAGCTTTCTTT
NA,NA,TRBV7-2,13,TRBJ1-1,CASSLPGKTEAFF,TGTGCCAGCAGCTTACCAGGGAAAACTGAAGCTTTCTTT
TRBD1,NA,TRBV30,13,TRBJ1-2,CAWNTGTGYGYTF,TGTGCCTGGAATACCGGGACAGGCTATGGCTACACCTTC
NA,once,TRBV30,12,TRBJ1-4,CAWRSYNEKLFF,TGTGCCTGGAGGTCTTATAATGAAAAACTGTTTTTT
NA,NA,TRBV9,15,TRBJ2-2,CASSVAGTSTGELFF,TGTGCCAGCAGCGTTGCGGGGACGAGCACCGGGGAGCTGTTTTTT
NA,few,TRBV5-1,16,TRBJ1-3,CASSFTGPASGNTIYF,TGCGCCAGCAGCTTCACAGGGCCTGCCTCTGGAAACACCATATATTTT
TRBD1,NA,TRBV28,17,TRBJ1-4,CASSSTTGGWANEKLFF,TGTGCCAGCAGTTCTACGACAGGGGGCTGGGCTAATGAAAAACTGTTTTTT
TRBD1,NA,TRBV9,16,TRBJ2-7,CASSAGTGGSSYEQYF,TGTGCCAGCAGCGCCGGGACAGGGGGTTCCTCCTACGAGCAGTACTTC
NA,NA,TRBV30,14,TRBJ1-1,CAWKGKGDRTEAFF,TGTGCCTGGAAGGGGAAAGGGGATCGGACTGAAGCTTTCTTT
TRBD1,NA,TRBV27,13,TRBJ1-2,CASSRDRIYGYTF,TGTGCCAGCAGCAGGGACAGGATCTATGGCTACACCTTC
NA,NA,TRBV6-5,11,TRBJ1-2,CAVQEGYGYTF,TGTGCCGTCCAGGAGGGCTATGGCTACACCTTC
TRBD2,NA,TRBV19,17,TRBJ2-1,CASSISSGPNSYNEQFF,TGTGCCAGTAGTATCTCTAGCGGGCCCAACTCCTACAATGAGCAGTTCTTC
NA,NA,TRBV11-2,15,TRBJ2-7,CASSLGSGSSYEQYF,TGTGCCAGCAGCTTAGGTAGCGGAAGCTCCTACGAGCAGTACTTC
TRBD1,NA,TRBV14,14,TRBJ2-3,CASSQGGGVDTQYF,TGTGCCAGCAGCCAAGGAGGGGGCGTAGATACGCAGTATTTT
NA,once,TRBV27,13,TRBJ1-2,CASSPRQGLRYTF,TGTGCCAGCAGTCCCCGGCAGGGGTTGCGCTACACCTTC
NA,NA,TRBV3-1/TRBV3-2,14,TRBJ1-6,CASSPLQGNGALHF,TGTGCCAGCAGCCCACTACAGGGTAACGGGGCCCTCCACTTT
TRBD1,NA,TRBV5-1,15,TRBJ1-6,CASSLGTGENSPLHF,TGCGCCAGCAGCTTGGGGACAGGGGAAAATTCACCCCTCCACTTT
NA,NA,TRBV6-1,15,TRBJ2-7,CASSDEAGQFYEQYF,TGTGCCAGCAGTGATGAGGCGGGACAGTTCTACGAGCAGTACTTC
TRBD1,NA,TRBV7-9,15,TRBJ1-1,CASRQTTGGETEAFF,TGTGCCAGCAGGCAAACGACAGGGGGCGAGACTGAAGCTTTCTTT
NA,NA,TRBV6-5,13,TRBJ1-4,CATRQTFNEKLFF,TGTGCCACCCGACAGACCTTTAATGAAAAACTGTTTTTT
NA,NA,TRBV12-3/TRBV12-4,13,TRBJ1-3,CADPRSVPDTIYF,TGTGCGGATCCCAGGTCGGTTCCGGACACCATATATTTT
NA,NA,TRBV6-2/TRBV6-3,14,TRBJ2-7,CASSPPLGTLGQYF,TGTGCCAGCAGTCCCCCACTCGGGACTCTCGGGCAGTACTTC